Described below is a single T cell receptor beta chain sequence and its context. Its antigen is not known. The sample belongs to a study of cytomegalovirus exposure and HLA in healthy donors. The germline gives CDR1 SGDLS, CDR2 YYNGEE. The CDR3 runs to 15 residues. Between the trimmed V and J ends, which lost 4 bases and 8 bases, there was a span of 19 bases. General study findings and limits: Using a false discovery rate of 0.05, a later analysis showed that 16,951 TCR beta sequences were associated with HLA alleles. Donors were assumed by presence/absence analyses to have roughly uniform sequencing depth.

Donors were ostensibly healthy at sampling, although undocumented immune exposures were probable. The study ran its PCR with 60 Vbeta and 13 Jbeta primers. Sequenced by immunoSEQ multiplex PCR; TCRdb stores in-frame clones only, minus some. In all, the sample yields some 120,000 clones. The genes are TRBV9 and TRBJ2-1, with D possibly being TRBD2 (5 bases). The TCR comes from a man aged 40-49 years in good health and CMV-seropositive. The sequenced sample consisted of PBMCs. The CDR3 protein is CASSPTSRTWDEQFF. CDR3 nucleotides: TGTGCCAGCAGCCCAACAAGTAGGACTTGGGATGAGCAGTTCTTC.